One sample yielded the 32 T cell receptor beta chains listed below, sequenced in a study of vaccination effects on CD4 cells after COVID-19. Under the ViraFEST assay, PBMC were stimulated with viral peptide pools so that antigen-specific CD4+ T cells expanded. Sequencing was performed afterwards. Having been cultured for under twelve days, the cells underwent CD4+ T cell isolation. A positive SARS-CoV-2 PCR test fell between March and December 2020. Their antigens remain unidentified. TCRdb's copy holds only in-frame clones and misses some; the assay was immunoSEQ multiplex PCR. The sample records roughly 73,000 clones, 65% to 75% being singletons. The specimen was CD4+ T cells from PBMCs cultured with HIV peptides, collected before COVID-19 vaccination. Subset described: HIV-1 Nef peptide pool negative control/reference culture. Receptor source: a human donor who had a prior SARS-CoV-2 infection.

In this sample, this clone turned up a few times. CDR3 sequence (DNA): TGTGCCAGCAGCTTGGTGAATCCCACGGGCACCGGGGAGCTGTTTTTT. Encoded protein: CASSLVNPTGTGELFF. This rearrangement joins TRBV5-6 to TRBJ2-2; D remains unclear. The CDR3 extends over 16 amino acids. Germline CDR1 and CDR2: SGHDT and YYEEEE. V was pared by 0 bases and J by 4 bases, with 13 bases between.

The CDR3 protein is CATSRDRLKETQYF. The CDR3, as DNA: TGTGCCACCAGCAGAGATCGCCTCAAAGAGACCCAGTACTTC. V usage is TRBV15 and J usage is TRBJ2-5; no firm D call. Germline values: CDR1 LNHNV, CDR2 YYDKDF (reference sequence). The V and J ends lost 0 bases and 3 bases respectively, with 8 bases between them. CDR3 length equals 14 residues.

This chain links TRBV19 with TRBJ1-3, with a tentative D call TRBD1 (5 bases). V was shortened by 7 bases and J by 6 bases, with 19 bases between the two germline ends. CDR1 is LNHDA and CDR2 is SQIVND in the germline V gene (reference sequence). The CDR3 spans 15 residues. The CDR3 region has the DNA TGTGCCAGTATACCCTCCGGGACGCCCCAAAACACCATATATTTT. Protein sequence: CASIPSGTPQNTIYF.

V usage is TRBV10-3 and J usage is TRBJ2-5, with D possibly matching TRBD2 (5 bases). Germline V gene sequence: CDR1 ENHRY, CDR2 SYGVKD. The CDR3 contains 15 residues. The V and J ends lost 3 bases and 5 bases respectively, with 16 bases between them. The CDR3 nucleotides read TGTGCCATCAGTGACCCTCGGACCGGCGGGGAGACCCAGTACTTC. Translated: CAISDPRTGGETQYF.

This chain joins TRBV7-3 and TRBJ2-2; D ambiguous. The V gene lost 4 bases and the J gene lost 3 bases, with 12 bases spanning the gap. CDR1 and CDR2 (germline): SGHTA, FQGTGA. This CDR3 region has 15 residues. CDR3 amino acids: CASSSLPGDTGELFF. The CDR3 coding sequence is TGTGCCAGCAGCTCCCTCCCTGGGGACACCGGGGAGCTGTTTTTT.

The chain uses TRBV2 and TRBJ2-1, with 8 bases lining up with TRBD2. J lost 3 bases, V lost 6 bases, and 7 bases had no gene match. This CDR3 has 15 amino acids. The germline gives CDR1 SNHLY, CDR2 FYNNEI. CDR3 nucleotides: TGTGCCAGCAGCAAGGGACTAGGGGTCTACAATGAGCAGTTCTTC. Its protein is CASSKGLGVYNEQFF.

The gene calls are TRBV5-4 and TRBJ1-3; TRBD1 matches 7 bases. The V gene end was trimmed by 4 bases and the J gene end by 2 bases; junction bases not matched to a gene: 3. The CDR3 consists of 14 residues. Germline CDR1 and CDR2: SGHNT and YYREEE (reference sequence). This CDR3 reads CASSRGTAGNTIYF. The DNA for the CDR3 is TGTGCCAGCAGCCGCGGGACAGCTGGAAACACCATATATTTT.

V gene TRBV5-6 combines with J gene TRBJ1-4; D is possibly TRBD1 (6 bases). The V and J ends lost 6 bases and 11 bases respectively, with 17 bases between them. The CDR3 is made up of 13 amino acids. The germline V gene has CDR1 SGHDT and CDR2 YYEEEE. The CDR3 nucleotides read TGTGCCAGCACCCCCTCGGGGGCTAGGAAACTGTTTTTT. Translated: CASTPSGARKLFF.

This clone is a singleton in its sample. This chain joins TRBV6-1 and TRBJ2-3; weak D call: TRBD2 (5 bases). V was pared by 3 bases and J by 4 bases, with 11 bases between. This CDR3 is built from 14 residues. Germline CDR1 and CDR2: MNHNS and SASEGT. The DNA of the CDR3 is TGTGCCAGCAGTGAGTTGCTAGCTGCAGATACGCAGTATTTT. It translates to CASSELLAADTQYF.

This sequence joins TRBV3-1 (or the pseudogene TRBV3-2) and TRBJ2-2; no clear D gene. The CDR3 runs 13 residues. Germline CDR1 is LGHDT and CDR2 is YNNKEL (reference sequence). Trimming shortened V by 1 base and J by 6 bases, and 6 bases separated the two germline ends. The CDR3 protein is CASSQGVAGELFF. The CDR3 nucleotides are TGTGCCAGCAGCCAAGGAGTGGCCGGGGAGCTGTTTTTT.

This chain joins TRBV3-1 (or the pseudogene TRBV3-2) and TRBJ2-3, with 8 bases identical to TRBD2. This CDR3 spans 14 amino acids. The V gene end was trimmed by 7 bases and the J gene end by 2 bases; junction bases not matched to a gene: 5. CDR1 LGHDT and CDR2 YNNKEL come from the germline V gene (reference sequence). CDR3 region: CASTLAGTTDTQYF. The DNA of the CDR3 is TGTGCCAGCACTTTAGCGGGGACCACAGATACGCAGTATTTT.

The rearrangement joins TRBV24-1 to TRBJ1-2; D gene unclear. Germline V CDR1 and CDR2: KGHDR, SFDVKD. Between the trimmed V and J ends, which lost 2 bases and 8 bases, there was a span of 8 bases. The CDR3 spans 12 residues. The CDR3 loop reads CATSDSIDGYTF. The DNA for the CDR3 is TGTGCCACCAGTGATTCCATAGACGGCTACACCTTC.

The J gene is TRBJ2-3, the V gene TRBV11-3, with D maybe TRBD2 (6 bases). V was cut by 3 bases and J by 0 bases, with 7 bases left in between. Germline V gene lookup returns CDR1 SGHNT and CDR2 YENEEA. CDR3 length equals 14 residues. The CDR3 reads CASSLTRSTDTQYF. CDR3 bases: TGTGCCAGCAGCTTGACTAGGAGCACAGATACGCAGTATTTT.

The chain combines TRBV15 with TRBJ2-5; D unclear. V dropped 1 base and J dropped 2 bases, with 5 bases sitting between them. Germline V gives CDR1 LNHNV, CDR2 YYDKDF (reference sequence). The CDR3 runs 13 residues. Written as DNA, the CDR3 is TGTGCCACCAGCAGAGGACCGCAAGAGACCCAGTACTTC. Residues: CATSRGPQETQYF.

The chain recombines TRBV6-6 with TRBJ1-6; D gene uncertain. The CDR3 is 16 amino acids. Trimming pared 6 bases from V and 0 bases from J, leaving 12 bases between. Germline CDR1 MNHNY, CDR2 SVGAGI (reference sequence). The CDR3 coding sequence is TGTGCCAGCAGCCGGTCCGGGAGCTCCTATAATTCACCCCTCCACTTT. Protein product: CASSRSGSSYNSPLHF.

The chain couples TRBV29-1 to TRBJ2-6; possibly TRBD1 or TRBD2 for D (6 bases each). Trimming took off 4 bases at V and 2 bases at J, with 9 bases between the two ends. This CDR3 contains 14 residues. CDR1 and CDR2 (germline): SQVTM, ANQGSEA. CDR3 coding DNA: TGCAGCGTTGTGGAGGGGGCTGGGGCCAACGTCCTGACTTTC. Translating gives CSVVEGAGANVLTF.

The chain carries TRBV7-9 and TRBJ1-2; D unclear. Germline CDR1 SEHNR, CDR2 FQNEAQ (reference sequence). V lost 3 bases to trimming and J lost 6 bases, with 11 bases between them. CDR3 size: 13 residues. The CDR3 sequence: CASSFGQSNGYTF. CDR3 in DNA: TGTGCCAGCAGCTTTGGGCAATCCAATGGCTACACCTTC. The whole variable domain, filled in from reference TRBV7-9 and TRBJ1-2, reads DTGVSQNPRHKITKRGQNVTFRCDPISEHNRLYWYRQTLGQGPEFLTYFQNEAQLEKSRLLSDRFSAERPKGSFSTLEIQRTEQGDSAMYLCASSFGQSNGYTFGSGTRLTVV.

This clone has only one observation. The J gene is TRBJ2-1, the V gene TRBV11-2, with 7 bases identical to TRBD1. Germline assignment: CDR1 SGHAT and CDR2 FQNNGV. V lost 5 bases and J lost 5; bases outside the gene matches: 3. The CDR3 length is 13 residues. The CDR3 sequence is CASSRDRDNEQFF. For the CDR3, the DNA is TGTGCCAGCAGCCGGGACAGAGACAATGAGCAGTTCTTC.

The gene calls are TRBV11-3 and TRBJ2-5; possible D gene TRBD1, 6 bases. The V end lost 5 bases, the J end lost 5 bases, and 18 bases lay between the germline ends. The CDR3 has 15 amino acids. Germline CDR1 and CDR2: SGHNT and YENEEA. The CDR3 DNA sequence: TGTGCCAGCAGCCGGGGCATTCAGGGGATGGAGACCCAGTACTTC. It encodes CASSRGIQGMETQYF.

CDR3 sequence reads: CASSPTSGRDEQYF. The CDR3 coding sequence is TGTGCCAGCAGCCCGACTAGCGGTAGGGACGAGCAGTACTTC. This chain joins TRBV5-4 and TRBJ2-7, with 9 bases fitting TRBD2. The germline V gene encodes CDR1 SGHNT and CDR2 YYREEE (reference sequence). The V gene end was trimmed by 4 bases and the J gene end by 5 bases; junction bases not matched to a gene: 7. There are 14 residues in the CDR3.

This clone was seen a single time. The V and J genes are TRBV5-6 and TRBJ2-7, with unresolved D. The germline V gene has CDR1 SGHDT and CDR2 YYEEEE. The CDR3 spans 17 residues. Trimming stripped 0 bases from V and 7 bases from J, with 23 bases between. CDR3 loop: CASSLAVPELAGREQYF. CDR3 nucleotide sequence: TGTGCCAGCAGCTTGGCCGTGCCAGAGTTGGCCGGTCGGGAGCAGTACTTC. The whole variable domain, remainder taken from reference TRBV5-6 and TRBJ2-7, is DAGVTQSPTHLIKTRGQQVTLRCSPKSGHDTVSWYQQALGQGPQFIFQYYEEEERQRGNFPDRFSGHQFPNYSSELNVNALLLGDSALYLCASSLAVPELAGREQYFGPGTRLTVT.

This CDR3 reads CASSQAGRVDETQYF. In DNA form, the CDR3 reads TGCGCCAGCAGCCAAGCGGGGCGGGTCGACGAGACCCAGTACTTC. This chain connects TRBV4-3 to TRBJ2-5, with D tentatively TRBD1 or TRBD2 (5 bases each). Germline CDR1 is LGHNA and CDR2 is YSLEER. The ends were cut back, 1 base at V and 5 bases at J, with 14 bases in the middle. The length of the CDR3 is 15 residues.

The chain combines TRBV19 with TRBJ1-2; tentative D call: TRBD1 (6 bases). The V and J ends lost 8 bases and 7 bases respectively, with 20 bases between them. This CDR3 spans 14 amino acids. The germline V gene encodes CDR1 LNHDA and CDR2 SQIVND (reference sequence). CDR3 sequence reads: CASEGGRSARGYTF. CDR3 DNA sequence: TGTGCCAGTGAGGGGGGTAGGTCGGCGCGTGGCTACACCTTC.

The chain joins TRBV2 to TRBJ2-3; 12 bases agree with TRBD2. The V segment lost 6 bases and the J segment 5 bases; nucleotides outside the gene matches: 6. Germline loops: CDR1 SNHLY, CDR2 FYNNEI. The CDR3 loop spans 15 amino acids. The chain's CDR3 is CASRDLGLAGDTQYF. The CDR3 coding sequence is TGTGCCAGCAGAGATTTGGGACTAGCGGGAGATACGCAGTATTTT.

The CDR3 protein is CASSQDFLSYNEQFF. DNA of the CDR3: TGTGCCAGCAGCCAGGACTTTCTCTCCTACAATGAGCAGTTCTTC. The chain carries TRBV7-9 and TRBJ2-1; TRBD2 might be the D (5 bases). CDR1 and CDR2 from the germline V gene are SEHNR and FQNEAQ (reference sequence). The CDR3 loop spans 15 amino acids. V shed 5 bases and J shed 0 bases, with 11 bases lying between them.

This chain connects TRBV7-2 to TRBJ1-2; 8 positions match TRBD1. This CDR3 comprises 14 residues. Losses at the gene ends were 3 bases for V and 5 bases for J; bases not matched to a gene: 5. Germline V CDR1 and CDR2: SGHTA, FQGNSA. CDR3 bases: TGTGCCAGCAGCTTTGTGCGGACAGGGTATGGCTACACCTTC. Its protein is CASSFVRTGYGYTF.

V is TRBV6-5 and J is TRBJ1-1, with a tentative D call TRBD1 (6 bases). Trimming pared 0 bases from V and 10 bases from J, leaving 18 bases between. The CDR3 contains 15 residues. CDR1 and CDR2 (germline): MNHEY, SVGAGI. CDR3 region: CASSYSPGTPWGAFF. The CDR3, as DNA: TGTGCCAGCAGTTACTCGCCCGGGACACCCTGGGGAGCTTTCTTT.

The chain employs TRBV7-9 and TRBJ1-1, with 8 bases that match TRBD1. CDR3 length: 17 residues. CDR1 is SEHNR, CDR2 FQNEAQ, per germline (reference sequence). V lost 5 bases, J lost 1 base, and 12 bases stayed unmatched. The CDR3 region is CASSRQVRTGRNTEAFF. Here the CDR3 DNA reads TGTGCCAGCAGCCGACAGGTTCGGACAGGGCGGAACACTGAAGCTTTCTTT.

The chain links TRBV4-3 to TRBJ1-2; no reliable D call. Trimming took off 0 bases at V and 8 bases at J, with 16 bases between the two ends. The germline CDR1 and CDR2 sequences are LGHNA and YSLEER. The CDR3 spans 15 residues. Here the CDR3 DNA reads TGCGCCAGCAGCCAAGAGTTTGGGTCCGCTGGCGGCTACACCTTC. Amino acids: CASSQEFGSAGGYTF.

The V call is TRBV5-4, the J call TRBJ2-1, with 11 positions matching TRBD1. Germline V lookup: CDR1 SGHNT, CDR2 YYREEE (reference sequence). V lost 3 bases to trimming and J lost 4 bases; unmatched junction nucleotides: 12. The CDR3 is 18 residues long. CDR3 nucleotides: TGTGCCAGCAGCTGGGGAGGGACAGGGGGAGGTCTATACAATGAGCAGTTCTTC. Protein sequence: CASSWGGTGGGLYNEQFF.

This clone has just a few counts. The chain employs TRBV7-3 and TRBJ2-1; 14 nucleotides match TRBD2. In germline, CDR1 is SGHTA, CDR2 FQGTGA. The CDR3 contains 14 residues. The V gene end was trimmed by 5 bases and the J gene end by 10 bases; junction bases not matched to a gene: 4. CDR3 coding DNA: TGTGCCAGCAGCCAAGGGACTAGCGGGAGCGAGCAGTTCTTC. This gives the protein CASSQGTSGSEQFF.

The rearrangement joins TRBV15 to TRBJ2-5; 7 nucleotides line up with TRBD2. V lost 1 base and J lost 1; bases outside the gene matches: 6. The CDR3 covers 16 residues. Germline V gives CDR1 LNHNV, CDR2 YYDKDF (reference sequence). CDR3 amino acids: CATSRAWGGPQETQYF. The CDR3 region has the DNA TGTGCCACCAGCAGAGCTTGGGGAGGGCCCCAAGAGACCCAGTACTTC.